The 21 T cell receptor beta chains presented below share a single source sample, sequenced in a study of blood T cell repertoires in COVID-19. TCRdb keeps only in-frame clones here, not all; method: immunoSEQ multiplex PCR. This table has more than 95,000 clones, roughly 83% appearing once. Sequences were obtained from peripheral blood. These receptor sequences come from a man aged 40-49 years with active or convalescent COVID-19.

The DNA of the CDR3 is TGTGCTTCTTCTGGGGCGGCCCAGCATTTT. Its protein is CASSGAAQHF. The rearrangement joins TRBV6-5 to TRBJ1-5; a possible D gene is TRBD1 (5 bases). Germline lookup yields CDR1 MNHEY and CDR2 SVGAGI. This CDR3 comprises 10 residues.

This clone was recorded once. The J gene is TRBJ1-1, the V gene TRBV5-1; 8 nucleotides align to TRBD1. The CDR3 is 17 residues long. The germline gives CDR1 SGHRS, CDR2 YFSETQ. Trimming at V came to 3 bases and at J to 0 bases, leaving 10 bases not matched to a gene. The CDR3 region has the DNA TGCGCCAGCAGCTCCAGGGGGCTCGGACGTTTGAACACTGAAGCTTTCTTT. Its protein product is CASSSRGLGRLNTEAFF.

The chain couples TRBV4-1 to TRBJ2-2, with TRBD2 as a possible D gene (6 bases). The CDR3 contains 15 residues. The germline CDR1 and CDR2 sequences are MGHRA and YSYEKL. The V end was cut by 1 base, the J end by 4 bases, with 10 bases between. CDR3 sequence (DNA): TGCGCCAGCAGCCAAGCCCCAGCGGGCACCGGGGAGCTGTTTTTT. Translating gives CASSQAPAGTGELFF.

The rearrangement joins TRBV12-3 or TRBV12-4 to TRBJ1-1, with 8 bases matching TRBD1. CDR3 length: 13 residues. After removal of 11 bases from V and 0 bases from J, the junction contained 5 bases not matched to a gene. The CDR3 is CAVQGAMNTEAFF. CDR3 bases: TGTGCCGTCCAGGGGGCGATGAACACTGAAGCTTTCTTT.

J is TRBJ2-7 and V is TRBV29-1; D is perhaps TRBD2 (6 bases). The germline CDR1 and CDR2 sequences are SQVTM and ANQGSEA. The CDR3 consists of 14 residues. Trimming shortened V by 4 bases and J by 5 bases, and 18 bases separated the two germline ends. The CDR3 spells CSVGGEPTGHEQYF. DNA for the CDR3: TGCAGCGTTGGGGGGGAGCCGACGGGCCACGAGCAGTACTTC.

The rearrangement uses TRBV5-1 and TRBJ1-6; TRBD1 is a possible D gene (6 bases). Trimming shortened V by 1 base and J by 9 bases, and 14 bases separated the two germline ends. The CDR3 covers 15 residues. The V gene's germline CDR1 is SGHRS and CDR2 YFSETQ. Here the CDR3 reads CASSLMGARGSPLHF. CDR3 in DNA: TGCGCCAGCAGCTTGATGGGGGCCAGGGGTTCACCCCTCCACTTT.

V gene TRBV12-3 or TRBV12-4 combines with J gene TRBJ1-1, with D possibly TRBD1 on 6 matching bases. This CDR3 is 13 amino acids long. Trimming cost V 2 bases and J 3 bases, with 7 bases left between them. CDR3 amino acids: CASSLRTDTEAFF. Here the CDR3 DNA reads TGTGCCAGCAGTTTAAGGACAGACACTGAAGCTTTCTTT.

The chain carries TRBV5-1 and TRBJ1-3; D gene ambiguous. Germline CDR1 SGHRS, CDR2 YFSETQ. This CDR3 contains 17 residues. V shed 0 bases and J shed 8 bases, with 21 bases lying between them. CDR3 nucleotides: TGCGCCAGCAGCTTGGGAGGTGGCATCAGTACCGGGGACACCATATATTTT. Protein product: CASSLGGGISTGDTIYF.

The chain combines TRBV6-5 with TRBJ1-2; D gene unclear. Germline CDR1 and CDR2: MNHEY and SVGAGI. V lost 7 bases to trimming and J lost 6 bases, with 9 bases between them. The CDR3 length is 11 residues. The CDR3 region has the DNA TGTGCCAGCAATACAGTCCATGGCTACACCTTC. Translation gives CASNTVHGYTF.

This sequence joins TRBV9 and TRBJ2-3; 9 bases align to TRBD2. Germline V gene data show CDR1 as SGDLS and CDR2 as YYNGEE. V dropped 3 bases and J dropped 2; count of bases not matched to a gene: 4. This CDR3 is built from 15 residues. The CDR3 sequence is CASSALAGDTDTQYF. The CDR3 region has the DNA TGTGCCAGCAGCGCTTTAGCGGGGGACACAGATACGCAGTATTTT.

This chain uses TRBV5-6 with TRBJ2-1; TRBD1 matches at 10 bases. The ends lost 3 bases at V and 8 bases at J; junction bases unmatched: 8. Germline assignment: CDR1 SGHDT and CDR2 YYEEEE. This CDR3 contains 15 residues. The CDR3 DNA reads as TGTGCCAGCAGCTCCCGGGACAGGGGATTCGATGAGCAGTTCTTC. It encodes CASSSRDRGFDEQFF.

The genes are TRBV10-3 and TRBJ1-2; no firm D call. The CDR3 length is 16 residues. Germline CDR1 ENHRY, CDR2 SYGVKD. The germline V and J ends were trimmed by 4 bases and 3 bases, with 18 bases remaining between them. The DNA of the CDR3 is TGTGCCATCAGTGGCACTACTGGAGGCGAGGACTATGGCTACACCTTC. Protein sequence: CAISGTTGGEDYGYTF.

The chain has TRBV25-1 and TRBJ1-6; the D gene is possibly TRBD1 (5 bases). Per the germline V gene, CDR1 is MGHDK and CDR2 is SYGVNS. Between the trimmed V and J ends, which lost 4 bases and 5 bases, there was a span of 6 bases. The CDR3 runs 13 residues. CDR3: CASSATDNSPLHF. The CDR3 DNA follows: TGTGCCAGCAGTGCGACAGATAATTCACCCCTCCACTTT.

The J gene is TRBJ2-2, the V gene TRBV7-6; no clear D. The CDR3 has 13 amino acids. V was shortened by 6 bases and J by 4 bases, with 9 bases between the two germline ends. Germline CDR1 and CDR2: SGHVS and FNYEAQ. CDR3 coding DNA: TGTGCCAGCAGGCCCCCCAGCACCGGGGAGCTGTTTTTT. Translating gives CASRPPSTGELFF.

The chain is built from TRBV30 and TRBJ2-3, with 7 bases that match TRBD2. V shed 0 bases and J 5 bases; nucleotides not matched to a gene: 20. Germline V lookup: CDR1 GTSNPN, CDR2 SVGIG (reference sequence). The CDR3 extends over 19 amino acids. Here the CDR3 reads CAWSVFSVLAGDLGDTQYF. DNA of the CDR3: TGTGCCTGGAGTGTATTCTCGGTATTGGCGGGAGACCTGGGAGATACGCAGTATTTT.

V gene TRBV15 combines with J gene TRBJ1-5; D uncertain. V lost 2 bases to trimming and J lost 7 bases, with 9 bases between them. This CDR3 is 13 amino acids long. The V gene's germline CDR1 is LNHNV and CDR2 YYDKDF (reference sequence). CDR3 in DNA: TGTGCCACCAGCAGAATAATTTTGCAGCCCCAGCATTTT. Protein product: CATSRIILQPQHF.

This clone appeared once. V and J are TRBV19 and TRBJ2-3; D possibly corresponds to TRBD2 (6 bases). CDR3 length: 15 amino acids. Germline CDR1 is LNHDA and CDR2 is SQIVND (reference sequence). Trimming pared 5 bases from V and 4 bases from J, leaving 16 bases between. CDR3 DNA: TGTGCCAGTAGTCACCGGGACTCCAGATCAGATACGCAGTATTTT. Its protein is CASSHRDSRSDTQYF.

A few counts support this clone. The V and J genes are TRBV6-5 and TRBJ2-7; D is perhaps TRBD1 (5 bases). Germline V gene data show CDR1 as MNHEY and CDR2 as SVGAGI. Trimming removed 6 bases at V and 3 bases at J, with 12 bases between. The CDR3 runs to 13 residues. CDR3 loop: CASSRVGNYEQYF. For the CDR3, the DNA is TGTGCCAGCAGCAGGGTAGGAAACTACGAGCAGTACTTC.

V and J are TRBV5-1 and TRBJ1-4, with TRBD1 as a possible D gene (5 bases). The length of the CDR3 is 14 residues. V lost 2 bases and J lost 8, with 13 bases in between. Germline CDR1 reads SGHRS; CDR2 reads YFSETQ. CDR3 bases: TGCGCCAGCAGCTTTGGGGCCAGCGGGGAAAAACTGTTTTTT. This gives the protein CASSFGASGEKLFF.

V gene TRBV19 combines with J gene TRBJ1-3; D is uncertain. From germline, CDR1 is LNHDA and CDR2 SQIVND (reference sequence). This CDR3 comprises 11 residues. Deletions cut 8 bases from V and 8 bases from J, with 10 bases between. The DNA for the CDR3 is TGTGCCAGTCGGAGGGTGGACACCATATATTTT. It codes for CASRRVDTIYF.

The genes are TRBV6-5 and TRBJ1-2, with TRBD1 as a possible D gene (6 bases). Germline assignment: CDR1 MNHEY and CDR2 SVGAGI. This CDR3 is built from 14 residues. V lost 10 bases and J 4 bases, leaving 19 bases between the germline ends. The CDR3 is CATFLTGSGYGYTF. The CDR3 nucleotides read TGTGCCACTTTTTTAACAGGGTCTGGCTATGGCTACACCTTC.